This T cell receptor beta chain stems from a study of shared clonotypes between healthy human individuals. The length of the CDR3 is 17 residues. Deletions cut 2 bases from V and 0 bases from J, with 16 bases between. Cells designated naive CD8 were CD45RO-negative and were positively selected for CCR7, with terminally differentiated effector memory CD45RA+ cells excluded. Produced via immunoSEQ multiplex PCR; TCRdb's table is partial and in-frame only. The sample shows millions of clones, around 93% of them seen only once. Material for sequencing was naive CD8+ T cells from PBMCs. The rearrangement uses TRBV6-7 and TRBJ1-2; D gene ambiguous. TRBV6-7 is assigned to the ORF class and has an uncertain function. The TCR sequence derives from a man between 18 and 29 years old in good health. Some clones in this sample may be carry-over from other donors' samples. The CDR3, as DNA: TGTGCCAGCAGTTACCCACTCCCGACGGCCGCTAACTATGGCTACACCTTC. It translates to CASSYPLPTAANYGYTF.